The 29 T cell receptor beta chains reported below all come from one sample, sequenced in a study of cytomegalovirus exposure and HLA in healthy donors. The primer mix had 60 Vbeta and 13 Jbeta primers. The protocol was immunoSEQ multiplex PCR, while the TCRdb copy is restricted to in-frame clones and leaves out a portion. Across over 55,000 clones, the top ten clones capture 4% of the sample. Sequences were obtained from PBMCs. Receptors were obtained from a male donor in good health and CMV-seronegative.

The rearrangement uses TRBV28 and TRBJ2-7, with D unresolved. Trimming pared 7 bases from V and 0 bases from J, leaving 13 bases between. This CDR3 has 14 residues. Germline CDR1 is MDHEN and CDR2 is SYDVKM. DNA for the CDR3: TGTGCCAGCAAGGCAGGTTTGAGCTCCTACGAGCAGTACTTC. It specifies CASKAGLSSYEQYF.

The chain joins TRBV15 to TRBJ2-3, with 8 bases aligning to TRBD1. This CDR3 is built from 16 residues. J gave up 1 base and V 0 bases, and 3 bases lay outside the gene matches. Germline V lookup: CDR1 LNHNV, CDR2 YYDKDF (reference sequence). CDR3 sequence: CATSRDSTGGTDTQYF. CDR3 bases: TGTGCCACCAGCAGAGATTCGACAGGGGGCACAGATACGCAGTATTTT. The whole variable domain, remainder taken from reference TRBV15 and TRBJ2-3, is DAMVIQNPRYQVTQFGKPVTLSCSQTLNHNVMYWYQQKSSQAPKLLFHYYDKDFNNEADTPDNFQSRRPNTSFCFLDIRSPGLGDTAMYLCATSRDSTGGTDTQYFGPGTRLTVL.

This sequence joins TRBV4-3 and TRBJ1-2; 8 bases match TRBD1. Germline lookup yields CDR1 LGHNA and CDR2 YSLEER. The V segment lost 0 bases and the J segment 5 bases; nucleotides outside the gene matches: 5. The CDR3 is 15 residues long. The DNA for the CDR3 is TGCGCCAGCAGCCAAGATCGCCAGGGGGCATATGGCTACACCTTC. This translates into CASSQDRQGAYGYTF.

CDR3 protein: CASSPGTSGGSSSVEQYF. The CDR3 nucleotides are TGTGCCAGCAGCCCCGGGACTAGCGGGGGTTCCTCGTCTGTCGAGCAGTACTTC. The chain carries TRBV11-2 and TRBJ2-7; TRBD2 aligns across 14 bases. With V trimmed by 5 bases and J by 6 bases, 15 bases remained unmatched. The CDR3 contains 18 residues. The germline V gene encodes CDR1 SGHAT and CDR2 FQNNGV.

J is TRBJ2-5 and V is TRBV4-2; tentatively, D is TRBD2 (6 bases). From germline, CDR1 is LGHNA and CDR2 YNFKEQ. V was shortened by 0 bases and J by 3 bases, with 14 bases between the two germline ends. This CDR3 comprises 16 residues. CDR3 sequence (DNA): TGTGCCAGCAGCCAAGAATGGAATTCGGGGGAAGAGACCCAGTACTTC. Protein sequence: CASSQEWNSGEETQYF.

The DNA for the CDR3 is TGCGCCAGCAGCTTGGGCGGGACAGGGGCTAACTATGGCTACACCTTC. It codes for CASSLGGTGANYGYTF. The rearrangement joins TRBV5-1 to TRBJ1-2, with TRBD1 identical over 10 bases. V lost 0 bases to trimming and J lost 0 bases; unmatched junction nucleotides: 2. CDR1 is SGHRS and CDR2 is YFSETQ in the germline V gene. CDR3 length equals 16 residues.

Remarks on this clone: Sequence at one end of the junction differs from germline and may be a read error. The sample carries other DNA sequences with the same CDR3. The genes are TRBV15 and TRBJ2-5; the D gene is possibly TRBD2 (5 bases). The CDR3 sequence is 12 residues long. Germline assignment: CDR1 LNHNV and CDR2 YYDKDF (reference sequence). The CDR3 spells CATSRRKETQYF. In DNA form, the CDR3 reads TGTGCTACCAGCAGGAGGAAGGAGACCCAGTACTTC.

With regard to this clone: Because the CDR3's place on the DNA is in doubt, the DNA is left out and the CDR3 is given as listed by TCRdb. This sample also contains other DNA sequences that code for the same CDR3. The chain carries TRBV4-1 and TRBJ2-5; the listed D gene, TRBD2, was not tested against the DNA. The CDR3 contains 15 residues when both ends are counted. Germline V lookup: CDR1 MGHRA, CDR2 YSYEKL. CDR3 in amino acids: CASSQGRRGILAQYF.

This chain connects TRBV18 to TRBJ2-1; 10 bases align to TRBD1. Germline CDR1 is KGHSH and CDR2 is LQKENI. Trimming cost V 0 bases and J 4 bases; bases outside gene matches: 6. This CDR3 has 17 amino acids. The CDR3 nucleotides read TGTGCCAGCTCACCACCGAGAGGGACAGGGGATTACAATGAGCAGTTCTTC. Translation gives CASSPPRGTGDYNEQFF.

The CDR3 sequence: CASTPWGDSRDTEAFF. The CDR3 nucleotides are TGCGCCAGCACCCCCTGGGGGGACAGTAGGGACACTGAAGCTTTCTTT. The chain uses TRBV5-1 and TRBJ1-1; 7 bases map to TRBD1. This CDR3 comprises 16 residues. The junction had 14 bases not matched to a gene; V was cut back by 6 bases and J by 3 bases. Looked up from germline, CDR1 is SGHRS and CDR2 is YFSETQ.

Note on this clone: Relative to the germline gene, one junction end is altered; a read error may explain this. The chain combines TRBV4-2 with TRBJ1-3; no reliable D call. Germline V CDR1 and CDR2: LGHNA, YNFKEQ. CDR3 size: 15 residues. CDR3 bases: TGTGCCAGCAGCCAAGATAAGACCCGGGAAAACAACATATATTTT. The encoded protein is CASSQDKTRENNIYF.

This chain connects TRBV18 to TRBJ2-4, with D tentatively TRBD2 (7 bases). The CDR3 length is 15 residues. The V gene's germline CDR1 is KGHSH and CDR2 LQKENI. Trimming removed 5 bases at V and 5 bases at J, with 16 bases between. The CDR3 DNA reads TGTGCCAGCTCAAAGGGGGGGTTAACCCAAAACATTCAGTACTTC. Its translation is CASSKGGLTQNIQYF.

This chain uses TRBV6-6 with TRBJ2-1, with D possibly TRBD1 on 7 matching bases. The CDR3 has 15 residues. Germline assignment: CDR1 MNHNY and CDR2 SVGAGI (reference sequence). V lost 2 bases and J 9 bases, leaving 17 bases between the germline ends. The CDR3, as DNA: TGTGCCAGCAGTTACGGGGCGGAGGGGGCGGGTGAGCAGTTCTTC. It translates to CASSYGAEGAGEQFF.

The chain carries TRBV19 and TRBJ1-6, with D possibly being TRBD1 (6 bases). The germline V gene encodes CDR1 LNHDA and CDR2 SQIVND (reference sequence). This CDR3 contains 13 residues. The V end was cut by 8 bases, the J end by 7 bases, with 12 bases between. CDR3 DNA sequence: TGTGCCAGTTCCAGGACAGAGAATTCACCCCTCCACTTT. Translation: CASSRTENSPLHF.

The V gene is TRBV5-5, the J gene TRBJ1-1; no firm D call. The CDR3 totals 13 residues. Trimming shortened V by 5 bases and J by 0 bases, and 8 bases separated the two germline ends. The germline V gene encodes CDR1 SGHKS and CDR2 YYEKEE (reference sequence). CDR3 bases: TGTGCCAGCAGTCGGGGTCTGAACACTGAAGCTTTCTTT. It yields the protein CASSRGLNTEAFF.

The gene calls are TRBV19 and TRBJ1-5; possibly TRBD1 for D (6 bases). Deletions cut 7 bases from V and 4 bases from J, with 20 bases between. In germline, CDR1 is LNHDA, CDR2 SQIVND (reference sequence). CDR3 length equals 16 residues. The CDR3 is CASTPDSGLGNQPQHF. Written as DNA, the CDR3 is TGTGCCAGTACTCCGGACAGCGGTTTAGGGAATCAGCCCCAGCATTTT.

This rearrangement joins TRBV30 to TRBJ2-5, with D maybe TRBD1 (5 bases). Germline CDR1 reads GTSNPN; CDR2 reads SVGIG (reference sequence). V was cut by 2 bases and J by 5 bases, with 9 bases left in between. CDR3 length equals 12 residues. CDR3 nucleotide sequence: TGTGCCTGGAGTAGGGGTGCCGAGACCCAGTACTTC. Translating gives CAWSRGAETQYF.

J is TRBJ1-3 and V is TRBV9; a possible D gene is TRBD1 (5 bases). Germline assignment: CDR1 SGDLS and CDR2 YYNGEE. The CDR3 sequence is 14 residues long. Between the trimmed V and J ends, which lost 3 bases and 0 bases, there was a span of 7 bases. The chain's CDR3 is CASSEGNSGNTIYF. In DNA, the CDR3 is TGTGCCAGCAGCGAGGGGAACTCTGGAAACACCATATATTTT.

The CDR3 loop is CASSQAGGGVRNTEAFF. The CDR3 DNA sequence: TGCGCCAGCAGCCAGGCCGGAGGGGGGGTCCGGAACACTGAAGCTTTCTTT. This chain links TRBV4-3 with TRBJ1-1; a weak D match, TRBD1 (6 bases). V dropped 3 bases and J dropped 1 base, with 18 bases sitting between them. The CDR3 runs 17 residues. The germline gives CDR1 LGHNA, CDR2 YSLEER.

CDR3 sequence (DNA): TGTGCCTGGAGTGTGCGACAGAATTACGAAAAACTGTTTTTT. Translating it yields CAWSVRQNYEKLFF. The chain couples TRBV30 to TRBJ1-4; tentatively, D is TRBD1 (5 bases). Germline assignment: CDR1 GTSNPN and CDR2 SVGIG (reference sequence). Trimming stripped 0 bases from V and 8 bases from J, with 13 bases between. The CDR3 runs 14 residues. The full variable domain, rest sourced from reference TRBV30 and TRBJ1-4, is SQTIHQWPATLVQPVGSPLSLECTVEGTSNPNLYWYRQAAGRGLQLLFYSVGIGQISSEVPQNLSASRPQDRQFILSSKKLLLSDSGFYLCAWSVRQNYEKLFFGSGTQLSVL.

This chain connects TRBV4-2 to TRBJ1-1; D is ambiguous. This CDR3 region has 15 residues. The V gene lost 1 base and the J gene lost 0 bases, with 9 bases spanning the gap. Germline V gene lookup returns CDR1 LGHNA and CDR2 YNFKEQ. The chain's CDR3 is CASSQVEGMNTEAFF. CDR3 DNA: TGTGCCAGCAGCCAAGTAGAGGGCATGAACACTGAAGCTTTCTTT.

The chain uses TRBV4-1 and TRBJ1-5; perhaps TRBD1 as D (5 bases). This CDR3 spans 16 amino acids. Germline lookup yields CDR1 MGHRA and CDR2 YSYEKL. Trimming stripped 0 bases from V and 6 bases from J, with 15 bases between. CDR3 amino acids: CASSQEFDRLFQPQHF. For the CDR3, the DNA is TGCGCCAGCAGCCAAGAATTCGACAGACTCTTTCAGCCCCAGCATTTT.

The chain uses TRBV28 and TRBJ1-5; 10 positions agree with TRBD1. The trim removed 5 bases at V and 4 bases at J, leaving 11 bases unmatched. The germline V gene encodes CDR1 MDHEN and CDR2 SYDVKM. The CDR3 spans 17 residues. CDR3: CASSGDRGRFRNQPQHF. The CDR3 DNA follows: TGTGCCAGCAGTGGCGACAGGGGGCGCTTCAGGAATCAGCCCCAGCATTTT.

The J gene is TRBJ2-7, the V gene TRBV6-5, with TRBD2 matching over 7 bases. CDR3 length: 14 amino acids. Germline loops: CDR1 MNHEY, CDR2 SVGAGI. With V trimmed by 6 bases and J by 3 bases, 8 bases remained unmatched. The DNA for the CDR3 is TGTGCCAGCAGCCCGAGCGGGGACCGCTACGAGCAGTACTTC. As protein: CASSPSGDRYEQYF.

The chain recombines TRBV6-1 with TRBJ1-6, with D perhaps matching TRBD1 (6 bases). Germline values: CDR1 MNHNS, CDR2 SASEGT. The CDR3 is 12 residues long. The germline V and J ends were trimmed by 7 bases and 9 bases, with 10 bases remaining between them. This CDR3 reads CASIGGISPLHF. CDR3 coding DNA: TGTGCCAGCATTGGGGGCATTTCACCCCTCCACTTT.

The chain links TRBV4-3 to TRBJ1-3; TRBD1 is a possible D gene (5 bases). Trimming stripped 4 bases from V and 2 bases from J, with 9 bases between. From germline, CDR1 is LGHNA and CDR2 YSLEER. The CDR3 runs 14 residues. CDR3 in DNA: TGCGCCAGCAGCCCTGGGACTGCTGGAAACACCATATATTTT. Translated: CASSPGTAGNTIYF.

V and J are TRBV5-4 and TRBJ1-1, with D unclear. Germline-derived CDR1 and CDR2 are SGHNT and YYREEE (reference sequence). This CDR3 has 14 residues. V shed 3 bases and J shed 0 bases, with 9 bases lying between them. CDR3 region: CASSSIFLNTEAFF. The CDR3 DNA reads as TGTGCCAGCAGCTCCATTTTCCTGAACACTGAAGCTTTCTTT. Combining the CDR3 with reference TRBV5-4 and TRBJ1-1 gives the whole variable domain ETGVTQSPTHLIKTRGQQVTLRCSSQSGHNTVSWYQQALGQGPQFIFQYYREEENGRGNFPPRFSGLQFPNYSSELNVNALELDDSALYLCASSSIFLNTEAFFGQGTRLTVV.

The V and J genes are TRBV5-1 and TRBJ1-1; D is unresolved. Germline values: CDR1 SGHRS, CDR2 YFSETQ. V gave up 0 bases and J gave up 2 bases, with 8 bases separating them. The CDR3 length is 14 residues. In DNA form, the CDR3 reads TGCGCCAGCAGCTTGGGGGCCGCCAACACTGAAGCTTTCTTT. Its translation: CASSLGAANTEAFF. The entire variable domain, with the rest obtained from reference TRBV5-1 and TRBJ1-1, is as follows: KAGVTQTPRYLIKTRGQQVTLSCSPISGHRSVSWYQQTPGQGLQFLFEYFSETQRNKGNFPGRFSGRQFSNSRSEMNVSTLELGDSALYLCASSLGAANTEAFFGQGTRLTVV.

J is TRBJ2-7 and V is TRBV18, with D possibly being TRBD2 (6 bases). CDR1 KGHSH and CDR2 LQKENI come from the germline V gene. V dropped 3 bases and J dropped 3 bases, with 9 bases sitting between them. The CDR3 is 13 amino acids. The CDR3 spells CASSPPEGYEQYF. CDR3 nucleotides: TGTGCCAGCTCACCCCCGGAGGGCTACGAGCAGTACTTC.